These 21 T cell receptor beta chains originate from one sample sequenced in a study of early T cells in non-severe SARS-CoV-2 infection. Using its own MiXCR run on the 5' RACE reads, TCRdb lists one record per CDR3 protein. The sample has 25,000 to 30,000 distinct CDR3 sequences, approximately 4.7% seen once; the top ten hold 10% to 13%. Sequenced sample: whole blood. These TCRs come from an adult who was a healthcare worker with PCR-confirmed SARS-CoV-2 infection or an uninfected control (not recorded which).

This clonotype was found a few times. The gene calls are TRBV27 and TRBJ1-6; no clear D. The CDR3 length is 16 residues. Trimming removed 2 bases at V and 0 bases at J, with 8 bases between. Germline V gene sequence: CDR1 MNHEY, CDR2 SMNVEV (reference sequence). CDR3 sequence: CASSLVSTSYNSPLHF. The CDR3 nucleotides are TGTGCCAGCAGTTTAGTCTCGACCTCCTATAATTCACCCCTCCACTTT.

The rearrangement uses TRBV6-6 and TRBJ1-4; D is perhaps TRBD1 (6 bases). CDR3 length: 15 residues. Germline V gives CDR1 MNHNY, CDR2 SVGAGI (reference sequence). Trimming shortened V by 0 bases and J by 7 bases, and 12 bases separated the two germline ends. The CDR3 nucleotides are TGTGCCAGCAGTTACTCGAGGGGGGCCGGTGAAAAACTGTTTTTT. Protein sequence: CASSYSRGAGEKLFF.

Many counts were recorded for this clonotype. This chain links TRBV5-4 with TRBJ2-7; D uncertain. The CDR3 totals 14 residues. The V end was cut by 0 bases, the J end by 7 bases, with 14 bases between. Germline lookup yields CDR1 SGHNT and CDR2 YYREEE (reference sequence). For the CDR3, the DNA is TGTGCCAGCAGCTTGGACAGTCGGAGATGGGAGCAGTACTTC. Its protein is CASSLDSRRWEQYF.

Many counts were recorded for this clonotype. The gene calls are TRBV12-3 or TRBV12-4 and TRBJ1-3; a weak D match, TRBD1 (5 bases). This CDR3 comprises 13 residues. Trimming took 6 bases from V and 2 from J, leaving 8 bases between them. The CDR3 sequence is CASSRTTGNTIYF. In DNA form, the CDR3 reads TGTGCCAGCAGCCGGACAACTGGAAACACCATATATTTT.

The chain combines TRBV6-1 with TRBJ1-6; tentative D call: TRBD1 (6 bases). V shed 3 bases and J shed 9 bases, with 12 bases lying between them. Germline V lookup: CDR1 MNHNS, CDR2 SASEGT. The CDR3 covers 14 residues. DNA of the CDR3: TGTGCCAGCAGTGACAGGGGAAACGGTTCACCCCTCCACTTT. It translates to CASSDRGNGSPLHF.

This clonotype has ten or more counts. This chain uses TRBV11-2 with TRBJ2-2, with D unresolved. The V gene lost 5 bases and the J gene lost 7 bases, with 14 bases spanning the gap. This CDR3 contains 14 residues. CDR1 and CDR2 (germline): SGHAT, FQNNGV. The CDR3 DNA sequence: TGTGCCAGCAGCCCGGTATTTCTTGGCGGGGAGCTGTTTTTT. It encodes CASSPVFLGGELFF.

This clonotype appeared many times. The chain joins TRBV7-2 to TRBJ2-1, with D unclear. The ends were cut back, 1 base at V and 9 bases at J, with 16 bases in the middle. Per germline, CDR1 SGHTA and CDR2 FQGNSA. The CDR3 has 15 residues. Written as DNA, the CDR3 is TGTGCCAGCAGCTTAGGGGTTCGGACCCCTGGTGAGCAGTTCTTC. Translated, it gives CASSLGVRTPGEQFF. The full variable domain, with the rest looked up from reference TRBV7-2 and TRBJ2-1, is GAGVSQSPSNKVTEKGKDVELRCDPISGHTALYWYRQSLGQGLEFLIYFQGNSAPDKSGLPSDRFSAERTGGSVSTLTIQRTQQEDSAVYLCASSLGVRTPGEQFFGPGTRLTVL.

At least ten counts were recorded for this clonotype. The V gene is TRBV7-2, the J gene TRBJ2-3; 11 bases match TRBD2. V shed 5 bases, J shed 7 bases, and the junction held 11 bases outside the gene matches. CDR1 SGHTA and CDR2 FQGNSA come from the germline V gene. There are 16 residues in the CDR3. The CDR3 DNA is TGTGCCAGCAGCCCCGGGGCTAGCGGGGGGTTTTATACGCAGTATTTT. It specifies CASSPGASGGFYTQYF.

This clonotype appeared many times. The rearrangement joins TRBV5-4 to TRBJ2-5; TRBD2 aligns across 12 bases. The CDR3 is 16 residues long. V lost 0 bases and J lost 1; bases outside the gene matches: 1. Germline V lookup: CDR1 SGHNT, CDR2 YYREEE (reference sequence). In nucleotides, the CDR3 is TGTGCCAGCAGCTTGGGGACTAGCGGGATCCAAGAGACCCAGTACTTC. As protein: CASSLGTSGIQETQYF.

In this sample, this clonotype turned up many times. J is TRBJ2-7 and V is TRBV6-5; D is perhaps TRBD1 (6 bases). Trimming took 2 bases from V and 0 from J, leaving 8 bases between them. The V gene's germline CDR1 is MNHEY and CDR2 SVGAGI. This CDR3 comprises 14 residues. This CDR3 is CASSYHRDSYEQYF. The CDR3 nucleotides read TGTGCCAGCAGTTACCACAGGGACTCCTACGAGCAGTACTTC.

This clonotype was seen a few times. The V gene is TRBV30, the J gene TRBJ1-3; D may be TRBD1 (6 bases). Germline assignment: CDR1 GTSNPN and CDR2 SVGIG (reference sequence). The V and J ends lost 6 bases and 0 bases respectively, with 9 bases between them. The CDR3 length is 13 residues. The CDR3 nucleotides read TGTGCCTGTGGCAGGGGCTCTGGAAACACCATATATTTT. Protein product: CACGRGSGNTIYF.

This clonotype was picked up many times. This chain uses TRBV18 with TRBJ1-1; no reliable D call. The CDR3 contains 12 residues. In germline, CDR1 is KGHSH, CDR2 LQKENI. V gave up 6 bases and J gave up 5 bases, with 10 bases separating them. CDR3 residues: CASSSGWTEAFF. CDR3 nucleotide sequence: TGTGCCAGCTCGTCCGGTTGGACTGAAGCTTTCTTT.

The gene calls are TRBV11-2 and TRBJ2-7; the D is unclear. The V gene's germline CDR1 is SGHAT and CDR2 FQNNGV. V was pared by 5 bases and J by 3 bases, with 14 bases between. The CDR3 contains 14 residues. This CDR3 reads CASSNPLGGYEQYF. In nucleotides, the CDR3 is TGTGCCAGCAGCAATCCGCTAGGCGGCTACGAGCAGTACTTC.

Ten or more counts support this clonotype. The chain is built from TRBV5-4 and TRBJ2-7, with 10 positions matching TRBD2. V lost 7 bases to trimming and J lost 5 bases; unmatched junction nucleotides: 15. The CDR3 consists of 16 residues. Per the germline V gene, CDR1 is SGHNT and CDR2 is YYREEE (reference sequence). The CDR3 loop reads CASSGGLASGSNEQYF. CDR3 bases: TGTGCCAGCTCAGGGGGGTTGGCTAGCGGGAGCAACGAGCAGTACTTC.

The sample holds many counts of this clonotype. The chain is built from TRBV7-9 and TRBJ1-2; no clear D gene. Trimming cost V 6 bases and J 8 bases, with 25 bases left between them. The CDR3 runs to 16 residues. Germline V gene sequence: CDR1 SEHNR, CDR2 FQNEAQ (reference sequence). CDR3 DNA sequence: TGTGCCAGCAGTCCAATGCTCAGAAGCCAGGTTTGGGGCTACACCTTC. It codes for CASSPMLRSQVWGYTF. Combining the CDR3 with reference TRBV7-9 and TRBJ1-2 gives the whole variable domain DTGVSQNPRHKITKRGQNVTFRCDPISEHNRLYWYRQTLGQGPEFLTYFQNEAQLEKSRLLSDRFSAERPKGSFSTLEIQRTEQGDSAMYLCASSPMLRSQVWGYTFGSGTRLTVV.

In nucleotides, the CDR3 is TGTGCCAGTAGCACACAGGCCTACAATGAGCAGTTCTTC. It specifies CASSTQAYNEQFF. V and J are TRBV19 and TRBJ2-1; TRBD1 might be the D (5 bases). The V end lost 6 bases, the J end lost 2 bases, and 8 bases lay between the germline ends. CDR1 LNHDA and CDR2 SQIVND come from the germline V gene (reference sequence). The CDR3 has 13 residues.

This clonotype has a count of ten or more. The chain has TRBV6-1 and TRBJ2-3; possibly TRBD1 for D (6 bases). The CDR3 extends over 17 amino acids. Germline V CDR1 and CDR2: MNHNS, SASEGT. The V end lost 5 bases, the J end lost 0 bases, and 18 bases lay between the germline ends. The DNA for the CDR3 is TGTGCCAGCAGTTCCTTTATGACAGGAACTAGCACAGATACGCAGTATTTT. Translating gives CASSSFMTGTSTDTQYF.

This clonotype was counted between two and nine times. The chain recombines TRBV6-4 with TRBJ2-3; TRBD1 or TRBD2 may be the D gene (6 bases each). The ends were cut back, 0 bases at V and 2 bases at J, with 15 bases in the middle. Per the germline V gene, CDR1 is MRHNA and CDR2 is SNTAGT. The CDR3 contains 17 residues. The CDR3 bases are TGTGCCAGCAGTGACTCCCCCGGGGGCGGACCCACAGATACGCAGTATTTT. Protein sequence: CASSDSPGGGPTDTQYF.

In this sample, this clonotype turned up a few times. The V gene is TRBV5-5, the J gene TRBJ2-7, with 12 bases aligning to TRBD1. V gave up 5 bases and J gave up 3 bases; unmatched junction bases: 9. The CDR3 has 16 amino acids. Germline-derived CDR1 and CDR2 are SGHKS and YYEKEE (reference sequence). CDR3 sequence (DNA): TGTGCCAGCAGGCTAACCGGGACAGGGGGCCTCTACGAGCAGTACTTC. Its translation is CASRLTGTGGLYEQYF. Filled out from reference TRBV5-5 and TRBJ2-7, the complete variable domain reads DAGVTQSPTHLIKTRGQQVTLRCSPISGHKSVSWYQQVLGQGPQFIFQYYEKEERGRGNFPDRFSARQFPNYSSELNVNALLLGDSALYLCASRLTGTGGLYEQYFGPGTRLTVT.

A single count supports this clonotype. A clone one base away is much larger, so this may be a read error. This sequence joins TRBV4-3 and TRBJ1-2; D unresolved. This CDR3 is 13 amino acids long. The germline V gene encodes CDR1 LGHNA and CDR2 YSLEER. The germline V and J ends were trimmed by 1 base and 9 bases, with 12 bases remaining between them. Written as DNA, the CDR3 is TGCGCCAGCAGCCAAGTTCCAGTCTCGAGCTACACCTTC. It codes for CASSQVPVSSYTF.

V usage is TRBV4-1 and J usage is TRBJ2-1, with 13 bases matching TRBD2. After removal of 0 bases from V and 8 bases from J, the junction contained 10 bases not matched to a gene. CDR3 length equals 18 residues. Germline V gene data show CDR1 as MGHRA and CDR2 as YSYEKL. The CDR3 nucleotides are TGCGCCAGCAGCCAAGACGGACTAGCGGGGGTCCGTACGGATGAGCAGTTCTTC. It codes for CASSQDGLAGVRTDEQFF.